This T cell receptor (beta chain) was profiled in a study of T cells in Graves' hyperthyroidism and ophthalmopathy. The TCR beta CDR3 regions underwent amplification using RNA transcripts as the source. Using the HTBI primer set, a first-round RT-PCR was run on the TCR CDR3. Each CDR3 protein is one row after TCRdb ran MiXCR on the multiplex PCR reads. The sample lists 600,000 to 900,000 distinct CDR3 sequences, over 15% seen once, with approximately 8.4% in the top ten. This CDR3 comprises 16 residues. V dropped 2 bases and J dropped 1 base, with 15 bases sitting between them. Germline V gene sequence: CDR1 KGHSH, CDR2 LQKENI. Diagnoses rested on clinical symptoms, serum thyroxine and TRAb, thyroid ultrasound and orbital computed tomography. PBMCs came from around 10 ml fresh peripheral blood. This clonotype was recorded many times.

The sequenced sample consisted of blood. This receptor was identified in a man aged 18 to 30 with Graves' hyperthyroidism. The J gene is TRBJ2-7, the V gene TRBV18; D is possibly TRBD1 (6 bases). The CDR3 reads CASSPSLGQRSYEQYF. Written as DNA, the CDR3 is TGTGCCAGCTCACCATCCCTAGGACAGAGATCCTACGAGCAGTACTTC.